This T cell receptor (beta chain) emerged from a study of control samples from healthy donors and cancer patients. Trimming shortened V by 3 bases and J by 5 bases, and 8 bases separated the two germline ends. This CDR3 region has 12 residues. CDR1 LGHNT and CDR2 FRNRAP come from the germline V gene. TCRdb keeps only in-frame clones here, not all; method: immunoSEQ multiplex PCR. The table records approximately 100,000 clones, roughly 92% of them present only once. This clonotype was sampled from a human donor in good health. The donor label of this sample is uncertain. The chain employs TRBV12-5 and TRBJ2-7; D gene uncertain. The sequencing input was blood. The CDR3 region is CASGLFRDEQYF. CDR3 bases: TGTGCTAGTGGTTTATTTCGCGACGAGCAGTACTTC.